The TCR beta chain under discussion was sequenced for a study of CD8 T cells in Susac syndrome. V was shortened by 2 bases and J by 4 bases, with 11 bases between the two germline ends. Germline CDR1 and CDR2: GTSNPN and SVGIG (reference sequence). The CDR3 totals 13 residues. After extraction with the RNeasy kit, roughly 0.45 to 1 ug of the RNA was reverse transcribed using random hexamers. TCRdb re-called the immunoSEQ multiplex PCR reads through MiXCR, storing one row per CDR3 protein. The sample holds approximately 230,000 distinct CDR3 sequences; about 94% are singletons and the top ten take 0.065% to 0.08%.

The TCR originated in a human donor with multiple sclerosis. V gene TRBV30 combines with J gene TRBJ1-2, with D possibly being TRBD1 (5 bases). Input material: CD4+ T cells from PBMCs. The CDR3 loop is CAWSRGDGYGYTF. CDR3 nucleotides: TGTGCCTGGAGTCGCGGGGACGGCTATGGCTACACCTTC.